Sequencing of this T cell receptor beta chain was carried out in a study of cytomegalovirus exposure and HLA in healthy donors. Comment on this clone: The sample carries other DNA sequences with the same CDR3.

Amplification used 60 Vbeta primers and 13 Jbeta primers. Data came from immunoSEQ multiplex PCR; TCRdb stores just in-frame clones and leaves some out. This sample has approximately 150,000 clones, with 66% found just once. The germline CDR1 and CDR2 sequences are SGHNT and YYREEE (reference sequence). The length of the CDR3 is 13 residues. V lost 0 bases, J lost 1 base, and 3 bases lay in between. The chain employs TRBV5-4 and TRBJ2-3; D is unresolved. This receptor was taken from a woman aged 55-70 years in good health and CMV-seronegative. Sequenced input: PBMCs. In DNA, the CDR3 is TGTGCCAGCAGCTTGGCCGGCACAGATACGCAGTATTTT. Translating it yields CASSLAGTDTQYF. The full variable domain, completed using reference TRBV5-4 and TRBJ2-3, is ETGVTQSPTHLIKTRGQQVTLRCSSQSGHNTVSWYQQALGQGPQFIFQYYREEENGRGNFPPRFSGLQFPNYSSELNVNALELDDSALYLCASSLAGTDTQYFGPGTRLTVL.